This T cell receptor (beta chain) was observed in a study of regulatory T cells in long-lasting Graves disease. Per germline, CDR1 MDHEN and CDR2 SYDVKM. The CDR3 covers 15 residues. Losses at the gene ends were 8 bases for V and 6 bases for J; bases not matched to a gene: 8. In building TCR beta libraries, iRepertoire HTBI primers were used together with Arm-PCR of CDR3 regions. TCRdb called the multiplex PCR reads again in MiXCR, with one record for every CDR3 protein. The sample gives 350,000 to 550,000 distinct CDR3 sequences, 16% of which show up once; under 30% is in the top ten. There are a few counts of this clonotype. Described time point: newly diagnosed GD, antithyroid drugs for less than 3 months. After RNA was extracted from PBMCs, the TCR library was made from it. Another study also made use of these data, one on T cells in Graves' hyperthyroidism and ophthalmopathy. That work states: Exclusion of a patient resulted from uncontrolled infection, other autoimmune disease, pregnancy or lactation. Blood also contained most expanded thyroid clonotypes above 0.001.

This sequence was found in a woman aged 18-29 years with Graves disease. This chain uses TRBV28 with TRBJ2-2; TRBD2 aligns across 11 bases. Sequenced material: peripheral blood mononuclear cells (PBMCs), taken at new diagnosis, from a patient treated with antithyroid drugs. The CDR3 DNA is TGTGCCAGCTTAACGACTAGCGGGATCTCCGGGGAGCTGTTTTTT. Protein: CASLTTSGISGELFF.